The clone carrying this T cell receptor beta chain was seen only a few times. The antigen is not known. The data belong to a study of beta chain features in type 1 diabetes. General study findings and limits: Patients with type 1 diabetes showed fewer VDJ junction insertions and more deletions. Here, the possible influence of HLA type (on TCRB rearrangement) remained unresolved. Shortening of TCRB CDR3s, moderate but significant, appeared in all four CD4+ subsets of Type 1 diabetes patients.

Cells sorted by CD45RO/CCR7/CD25/CD127/CD95/CD27 comprised CD4+ naive, central memory, regulatory and stem cell-like memory cells. What was sequenced were expressed TCRB transcripts, since all of the isolated RNA had been reverse transcribed. Clones were sequenced by immunoSEQ multiplex PCR, and TCRdb holds only the in-frame ones, with some missing. The table includes roughly 290,000 clones, approximately 15% detected once. The CDR3 contains 13 residues. V trimming: 4 bases; J trimming: 4 bases; junction bases outside the gene matches: 2. Germline CDR1 reads MGHRA; CDR2 reads YSYEKL. The receptor was derived from a man between 18 and 29 years old with type 1 diabetes. What was sequenced was naive CD4+ T cells from blood. V usage is TRBV4-1 and J usage is TRBJ1-1, with TRBD1 identical over 8 bases. The DNA of the CDR3 is TGCGCCAGCAGCCCCCAGGGGGCCACTGAAGCTTTCTTT. Amino acids: CASSPQGATEAFF.